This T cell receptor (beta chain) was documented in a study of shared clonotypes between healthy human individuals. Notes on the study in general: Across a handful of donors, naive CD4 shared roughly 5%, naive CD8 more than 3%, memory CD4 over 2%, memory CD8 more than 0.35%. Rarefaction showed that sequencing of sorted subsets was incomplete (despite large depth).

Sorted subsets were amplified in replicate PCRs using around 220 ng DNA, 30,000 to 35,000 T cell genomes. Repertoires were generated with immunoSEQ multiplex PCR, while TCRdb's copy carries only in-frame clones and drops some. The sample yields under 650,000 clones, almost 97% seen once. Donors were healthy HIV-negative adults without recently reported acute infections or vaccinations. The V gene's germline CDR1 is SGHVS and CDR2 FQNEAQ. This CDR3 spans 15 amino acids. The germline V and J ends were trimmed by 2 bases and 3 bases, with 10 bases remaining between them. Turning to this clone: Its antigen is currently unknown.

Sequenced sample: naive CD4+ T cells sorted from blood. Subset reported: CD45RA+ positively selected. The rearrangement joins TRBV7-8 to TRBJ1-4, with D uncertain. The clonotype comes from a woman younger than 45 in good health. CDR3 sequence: CASSLFEQSNEKLFF. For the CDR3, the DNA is TGTGCCAGCAGCTTATTCGAACAGTCTAATGAAAAACTGTTTTTT.